Here is one TCR beta chain with its context. Trimming took off 5 bases at V and 5 bases at J, with 15 bases between the two ends. Germline V gives CDR1 MNHEY, CDR2 SVGEGT. CDR3 length: 15 amino acids. The data were obtained in a study of blood T cell repertoires in COVID-19. On the study more broadly: The United States, Italy and Spain supplied acute and convalescent COVID-19 samples. T cells, B-cell-depleted T cells, or PBMCs provided the cDNA or gDNA that served as material.

As handled by the study authors: Nucleated cell number was recorded as an estimate derived from reference gene primer amplification. The method was immunoSEQ multiplex PCR; TCRdb's version includes in-frame clones alone and lacks a portion of them. The V and J calls and the clone size are those of that table, but D and trimming were determined from the DNA. The sample consists of about 120,000 clones, about 80% of them appearing once. This receptor was taken from a man between 65 and 79 years old with active or convalescent COVID-19. The specimen was peripheral blood. V and J are TRBV6-2 or TRBV6-3 and TRBJ2-2, with a tentative D call TRBD1 (8 bases). The DNA for the CDR3 is TGTGCCAGCAGTCAAACAGGGGGGGGAACCGGGGAGCTGTTTTTT. This codes for CASSQTGGGTGELFF.